This is a list of T cell receptor beta chains from one sample in a study of CD8+ T cells in alopecia areata. Produced via immunoSEQ multiplex PCR; TCRdb's table is partial and in-frame only. Of approximately 180,000 clones in the sample, roughly three fifths are singletons; the top ten hold about 1.3%. The starting material was CD4+ T cells sorted from blood, obtained between weeks 49 and 50, from a patient treated with tofacitinib. The receptors were sampled from a human donor with alopecia areata. CDR3s include the opening cysteine and the closing phenylalanine or tryptophan. D genes are given only for firm matches. Clone size is shown for a subset of rows, as once, few, many or a class of expanded clone.

j_gene	v_gene	abundance	d_gene	CDR3aa
TRBJ2-7	TRBV5-1	-	-	CASRGGDATYEQYF
TRBJ2-7	TRBV29-1	-	-	CSVLGKTYEQYF
TRBJ2-3	TRBV11-3	-	TRBD2	CASSYSGIRDTQYF
TRBJ2-1	TRBV7-2	-	TRBD1	CASALSRTGGNEQFF
TRBJ2-3	TRBV29-1	few	-	CSVGDTDTQYF
TRBJ2-1	TRBV7-3	-	-	CASSAVVGEQFF
TRBJ1-2	TRBV11-2	-	-	CASSYGKGGYGYTF
TRBJ1-4	TRBV4-1	-	-	CASSQLLSEKLFF
TRBJ2-5	TRBV7-2	-	TRBD2	CASSLDASGVETQYF
TRBJ2-1	TRBV4-3	-	-	CASSRAGDNEQFF
TRBJ2-5	TRBV14	-	-	CASSQFTAAITQYF
TRBJ1-2	TRBV29-1	-	-	CSVTGGQGSNYGYTF
TRBJ2-1	TRBV7-9	-	TRBD1	CASSFRTDRAGEQFF
TRBJ2-2	TRBV29-1	-	-	CSVFVGVGTGELFF
TRBJ1-6	TRBV14	few	-	CASSQVQGAKPLHF
TRBJ2-5	TRBV10-3	-	TRBD1	CAIRPTTGQGTPETQYF
TRBJ2-1	TRBV27	-	TRBD2	CASSSPGLAYGDEQFF
TRBJ1-2	TRBV4-1	-	TRBD1	CASSQRTGLNYGYTF
TRBJ1-1	TRBV7-9	-	-	CASSRTENTEAFF
TRBJ2-7	TRBV29-1	-	-	CSVETGPYEQYF
TRBJ1-1	TRBV5-6	many	-	CASSLHTEAFF
TRBJ2-3	TRBV4-1	-	-	CASSQDPPGTSTDTQYF
TRBJ1-1	TRBV29-1	-	-	CSVSRVLNTEAFF
TRBJ1-6	TRBV4-1	-	-	CASSQAGSNSPLHF
TRBJ2-4	TRBV10-3	-	-	CAISEEPLAKNIQYF
TRBJ1-4	TRBV10-3	few	-	CAISEGTNEKLFF
TRBJ2-5	TRBV30	-	TRBD2	CALGTSGSGAQYF
TRBJ2-7	TRBV2	-	TRBD1	CASSADGTELSEQYF
TRBJ2-7	TRBV5-6	-	TRBD1	CASSSGQGRYGEQYF
TRBJ2-7	TRBV4-1	-	TRBD1	CASSAQGVKSYEQYF
TRBJ2-1	TRBV19	-	-	CASSIEGSSFNEQFF
TRBJ1-6	TRBV4-3	-	TRBD1	CASSQTGQGASPLHF
TRBJ1-1	TRBV30	-	-	CAWRQQGGTEAFF